This T cell receptor (beta chain) was profiled in a study of blood T cell repertoires in COVID-19. The CDR3 length is 15 residues. Germline V gene sequence: CDR1 SGHNT, CDR2 YYREEE (reference sequence). Losses at the gene ends were 2 bases for V and 3 bases for J; bases not matched to a gene: 4. The repertoire was sequenced with immunoSEQ multiplex PCR; TCRdb's copy has only in-frame clones and lacks some. The sample carries about 55,000 clones, approximately 90% recorded once. This sequence originates from a human donor with active COVID-19. The donor label of this sample is uncertain. Input material: peripheral blood. The chain is built from TRBV5-4 and TRBJ2-7, with 11 nucleotides matching TRBD1. The CDR3 is CASSLGQGAIYEQYF. The CDR3 region has the DNA TGTGCCAGCAGCTTAGGACAGGGGGCAATCTACGAGCAGTACTTC.